Each of the 13 T cell receptor beta chains below was sequenced from the same sample in a study of identical twins. TCRdb reprocessed the 5' RACE reads with MiXCR, giving one entry per CDR3 protein. The table has 1.5 million or so distinct CDR3 sequences, roughly 35% seen once. Specimen: cord blood. The source is a newborn girl in good health.

This clonotype has only a few counts. The J gene is TRBJ2-5, the V gene TRBV11-2; weak D call: TRBD1 (6 bases). V was pared by 2 bases and J by 2 bases, with 9 bases between. This CDR3 region has 14 residues. Germline loops: CDR1 SGHAT, CDR2 FQNNGV. CDR3 coding DNA: TGTGCCAGCAGCTTAAGAGGACAGCAAGAGACCCAGTACTTC. Encoded protein: CASSLRGQQETQYF.

The chain joins TRBV9 to TRBJ2-5; D is undetermined. Trimming left V 2 bases short and J 2 bases short, with 16 bases between. CDR1 is SGDLS and CDR2 is YYNGEE in the germline V gene. The CDR3 consists of 16 residues. Written as DNA, the CDR3 is TGTGCCAGCAGCGTTCGACCCTTAATCCGACAAGAGACCCAGTACTTC. Translating it yields CASSVRPLIRQETQYF.

This clonotype was counted many times. The V call is TRBV20-1, the J call TRBJ2-3, with 10 nucleotides matching TRBD2. The junction had 9 bases not matched to a gene; V was cut back by 2 bases and J by 1 base. The CDR3 has 17 amino acids. Germline CDR1 is DFQATT and CDR2 is SNEGSKA (reference sequence). CDR3: CSARLPSGTSGTDTQYF. CDR3 sequence (DNA): TGCAGTGCTAGACTACCATCCGGGACTAGCGGCACAGATACGCAGTATTTT.

The table lists this clonotype with a few counts. V gene TRBV12-3 or TRBV12-4 combines with J gene TRBJ2-3, with D perhaps matching TRBD2 (5 bases). Trimming shortened V by 5 bases and J by 4 bases, and 10 bases separated the two germline ends. The CDR3 is 13 residues long. For the CDR3, the DNA is TGTGCCAGCAGTAAACTAGACCCAGATACGCAGTATTTT. This encodes CASSKLDPDTQYF.

The chain has TRBV3-1 and TRBJ2-1, with TRBD2 identical over 8 bases. Germline V gene data show CDR1 as LGHDT and CDR2 as YNNKEL (reference sequence). The junction had 4 bases not matched to a gene; V was cut back by 0 bases and J by 3 bases. The CDR3 totals 16 residues. The CDR3: CASSQDNSGIYNEQFF. The CDR3 coding sequence is TGTGCCAGCAGCCAAGATAATAGCGGGATCTACAATGAGCAGTTCTTC.

The chain employs TRBV29-1 and TRBJ1-1; TRBD1 might be the D (6 bases). The CDR3 covers 14 residues. CDR1 and CDR2 from the germline V gene are SQVTM and ANQGSEA. Trimming cost V 7 bases and J 2 bases, with 17 bases left between them. CDR3: CSGGPGSSNTEAFF. The CDR3 DNA follows: TGCAGCGGGGGGCCGGGGTCCTCTAACACTGAAGCTTTCTTT.

The chain carries TRBV12-3 or TRBV12-4 and TRBJ2-3, with D uncertain. The CDR3 has 14 amino acids. V was cut by 6 bases and J by 4 bases, with 14 bases left in between. The CDR3 DNA is TGTGCCAGCAGACCTCTCCTAGGAGCAGATACGCAGTATTTT. Its protein product is CASRPLLGADTQYF.

V and J are TRBV21-1 and TRBJ1-2; TRBD1, the table's D call, was not compared with the DNA. TRBV21-1 is classified as a pseudogene. The CDR3 spans 14 residues. The CDR3: CASSKGPGAYGYTF. CDR3 coding DNA: TGTGCCAGCAGCAAAGGGCCCGGGGCCTATGGCTACACCTTC.

Ten or more counts support this clonotype. The chain joins TRBV11-1 to TRBJ2-1; the match to TRBD2 covers 9 bases. CDR3 size: 16 residues. The J segment lost 0 bases and the V segment lost 2 bases, leaving 2 bases of the junction unmatched. The germline gives CDR1 SGHAT, CDR2 FQDESV (reference sequence). The CDR3 DNA reads as TGTGCCAGCAGCTTATCGGGACTAGCCTCCTACAATGAGCAGTTCTTC. It specifies CASSLSGLASYNEQFF.

The chain employs TRBV6-6 and TRBJ1-2; possible D gene TRBD1, 5 bases. CDR1 MNHNY and CDR2 SVGAGI come from the germline V gene (reference sequence). The CDR3 extends over 16 amino acids. V was trimmed by 4 bases and J by 2 bases, leaving 17 bases between them. The CDR3 spells CASSSGGAGTNYGYTF. The CDR3 DNA reads as TGTGCCAGCAGTTCCGGCGGGGCAGGAACCAACTATGGCTACACCTTC.

The chain carries TRBV20-1 and TRBJ1-1; TRBD1 matches 8 bases. This CDR3 contains 15 residues. In germline, CDR1 is DFQATT, CDR2 SNEGSKA (reference sequence). The junction had 11 bases not matched to a gene; V was cut back by 1 base and J by 7 bases. The CDR3 is CSARGSNRGMGEAFF. The CDR3 bases are TGCAGTGCTAGAGGATCTAACAGGGGGATGGGTGAAGCTTTCTTT.

This clonotype was observed a few times. This chain uses TRBV6-1 with TRBJ1-2; 11 bases map to TRBD1. CDR1 is MNHNS and CDR2 is SASEGT in the germline V gene. The CDR3 is 14 amino acids. The V and J ends lost 5 bases and 8 bases, in that order; junction bases with no gene match: 7. The CDR3 DNA reads TGTGCCAGCAGTCGGACAGGGGGCATAAGGGGCTACACCTTC. The encoded protein is CASSRTGGIRGYTF.

This chain connects TRBV5-1 to TRBJ2-3; D possibly corresponds to TRBD1 (6 bases). The CDR3 spans 16 residues. Germline CDR1 is SGHRS and CDR2 is YFSETQ. V dropped 4 bases and J dropped 2 bases, with 17 bases sitting between them. The CDR3 reads CASSVVPGVSTDTQYF. The CDR3 bases are TGCGCCAGCAGCGTCGTACCAGGGGTTTCCACAGATACGCAGTATTTT. Based on the CDR3 plus reference TRBV5-1 and TRBJ2-3, the full variable domain is KAGVTQTPRYLIKTRGQQVTLSCSPISGHRSVSWYQQTPGQGLQFLFEYFSETQRNKGNFPGRFSGRQFSNSRSEMNVSTLELGDSALYLCASSVVPGVSTDTQYFGPGTRLTVL.